This T cell receptor (beta chain) came from a study of shared clonotypes between healthy human individuals. The sample holds one count of this clone. This CDR3 region has 16 residues. With 7 bases clipped from V and 10 bases from J, the junction kept 16 bases outside the gene matches. Germline V gene sequence: CDR1 LNHDA, CDR2 SQIVND (reference sequence). Around 32,000 T cell genomes (about 270 ng DNA) went into each PBMC replicate. Clones were sequenced by immunoSEQ multiplex PCR, and TCRdb holds only the in-frame ones, with some missing. The sample holds 550,000 to 600,000 clones, about 80% seen once.

The gene calls are TRBV19 and TRBJ1-6, with 7 bases aligning to TRBD1. This clonotype originated in a woman aged 40 to 49 in good health. Some clones in this sample may be carry-over from other donors' samples. The sample comprised PBMCs. CDR3 sequence reads: CASTSRVGQKSSPLHF. CDR3 coding DNA: TGTGCCAGTACCTCCAGGGTGGGACAGAAATCGTCACCCCTCCACTTT.